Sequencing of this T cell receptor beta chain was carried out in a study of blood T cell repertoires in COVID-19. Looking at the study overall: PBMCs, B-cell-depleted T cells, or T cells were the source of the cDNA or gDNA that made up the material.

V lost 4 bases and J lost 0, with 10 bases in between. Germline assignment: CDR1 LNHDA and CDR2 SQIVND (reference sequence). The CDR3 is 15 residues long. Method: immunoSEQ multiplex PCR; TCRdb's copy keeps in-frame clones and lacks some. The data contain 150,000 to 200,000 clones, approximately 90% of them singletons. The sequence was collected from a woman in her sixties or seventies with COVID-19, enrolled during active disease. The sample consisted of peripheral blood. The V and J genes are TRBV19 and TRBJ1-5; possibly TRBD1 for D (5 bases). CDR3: CASSTTVDSNQPQHF. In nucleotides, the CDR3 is TGTGCCAGTAGTACGACAGTTGATAGCAATCAGCCCCAGCATTTT.